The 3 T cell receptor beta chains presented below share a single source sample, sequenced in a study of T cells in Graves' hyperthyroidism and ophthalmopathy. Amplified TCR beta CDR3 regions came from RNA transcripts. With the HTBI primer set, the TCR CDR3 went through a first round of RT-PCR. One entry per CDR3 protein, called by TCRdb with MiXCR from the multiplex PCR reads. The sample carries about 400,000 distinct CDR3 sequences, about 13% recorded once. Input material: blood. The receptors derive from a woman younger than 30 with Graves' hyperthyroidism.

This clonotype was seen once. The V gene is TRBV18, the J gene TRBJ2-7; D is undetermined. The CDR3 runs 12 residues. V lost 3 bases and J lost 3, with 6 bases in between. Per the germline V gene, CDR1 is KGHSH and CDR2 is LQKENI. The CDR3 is CASSPTLYEQYF. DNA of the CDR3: TGTGCCAGCTCACCCACCCTCTACGAGCAGTACTTC.

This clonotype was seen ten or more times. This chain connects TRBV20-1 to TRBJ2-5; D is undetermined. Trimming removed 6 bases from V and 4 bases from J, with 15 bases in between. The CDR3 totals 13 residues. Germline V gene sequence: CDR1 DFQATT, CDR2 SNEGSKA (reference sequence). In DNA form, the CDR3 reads TGCAGTGCCCTTTGGGCCAGTGGAGAGACCCAGTACTTC. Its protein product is CSALWASGETQYF.

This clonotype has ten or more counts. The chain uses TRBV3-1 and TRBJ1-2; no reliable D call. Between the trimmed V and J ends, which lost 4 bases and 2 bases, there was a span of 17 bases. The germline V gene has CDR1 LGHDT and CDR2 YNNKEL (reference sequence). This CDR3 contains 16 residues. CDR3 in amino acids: CASSLPGSVDNYGYTF. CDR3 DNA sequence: TGTGCCAGCAGCCTCCCGGGCTCGGTAGACAACTATGGCTACACCTTC.